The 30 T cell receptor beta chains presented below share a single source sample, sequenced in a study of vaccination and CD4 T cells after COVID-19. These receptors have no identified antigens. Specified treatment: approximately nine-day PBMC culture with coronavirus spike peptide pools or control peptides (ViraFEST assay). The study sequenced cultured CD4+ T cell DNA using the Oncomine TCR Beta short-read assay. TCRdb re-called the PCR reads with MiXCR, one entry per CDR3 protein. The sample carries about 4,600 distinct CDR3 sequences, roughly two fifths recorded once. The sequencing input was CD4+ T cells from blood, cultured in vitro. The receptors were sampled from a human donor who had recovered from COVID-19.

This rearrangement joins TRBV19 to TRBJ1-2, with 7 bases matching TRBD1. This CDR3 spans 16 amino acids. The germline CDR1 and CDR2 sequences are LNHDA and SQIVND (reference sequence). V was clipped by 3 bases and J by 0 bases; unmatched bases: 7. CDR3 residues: CASSIKGTVANYGYTF. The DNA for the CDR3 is TGTGCCAGTAGTATTAAGGGGACAGTCGCTAACTATGGCTACACCTTC. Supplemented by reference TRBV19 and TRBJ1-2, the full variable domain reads DGGITQSPKYLFRKEGQNVTLSCEQNLNHDAMYWYRQDPGQGLRLIYYSQIVNDFQKGDIAEGYSVSREKKESFPLTVTSAQKNPTAFYLCASSIKGTVANYGYTFGSGTRLTVV.

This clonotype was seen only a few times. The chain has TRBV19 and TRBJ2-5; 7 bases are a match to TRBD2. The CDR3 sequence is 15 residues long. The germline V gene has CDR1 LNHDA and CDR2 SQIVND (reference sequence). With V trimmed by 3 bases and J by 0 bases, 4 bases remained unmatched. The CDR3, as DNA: TGTGCCAGTAGTATTGGGACTACCAACCAAGAGACCCAGTACTTC. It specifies CASSIGTTNQETQYF.

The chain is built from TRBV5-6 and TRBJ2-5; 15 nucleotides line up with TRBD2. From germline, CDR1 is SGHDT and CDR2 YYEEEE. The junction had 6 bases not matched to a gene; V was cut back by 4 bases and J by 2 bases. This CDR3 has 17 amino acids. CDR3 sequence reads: CASSHGLAGGPQETQYF. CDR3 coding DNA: TGTGCCAGCAGCCATGGACTAGCGGGAGGGCCTCAAGAGACCCAGTACTTC.

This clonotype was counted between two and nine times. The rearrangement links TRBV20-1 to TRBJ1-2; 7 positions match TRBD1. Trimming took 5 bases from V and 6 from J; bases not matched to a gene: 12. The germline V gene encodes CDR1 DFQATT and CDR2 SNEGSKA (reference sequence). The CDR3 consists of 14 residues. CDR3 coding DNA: TGCAGTGCTCCTTATGACAGGGATCGCGATGGCTACACCTTC. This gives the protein CSAPYDRDRDGYTF.

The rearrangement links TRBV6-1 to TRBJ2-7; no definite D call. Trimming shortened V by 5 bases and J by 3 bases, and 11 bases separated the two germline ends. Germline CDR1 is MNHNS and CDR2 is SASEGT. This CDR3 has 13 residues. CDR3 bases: TGTGCCAGCAGTCCCCGGGTTTTCTACGAGCAGTACTTC. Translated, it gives CASSPRVFYEQYF.

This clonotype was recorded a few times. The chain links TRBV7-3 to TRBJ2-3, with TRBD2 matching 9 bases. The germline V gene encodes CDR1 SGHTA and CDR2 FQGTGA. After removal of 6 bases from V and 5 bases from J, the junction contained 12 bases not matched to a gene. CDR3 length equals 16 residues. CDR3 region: CASSRAPTSGEDTQYF. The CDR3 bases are TGTGCCAGCAGTCGCGCTCCGACTAGCGGAGAAGATACGCAGTATTTT.

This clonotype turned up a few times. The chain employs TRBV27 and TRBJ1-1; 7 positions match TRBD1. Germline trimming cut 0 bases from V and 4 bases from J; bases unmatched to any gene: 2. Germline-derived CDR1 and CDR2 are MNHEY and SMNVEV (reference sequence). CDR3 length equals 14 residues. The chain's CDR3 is CASSLSTGITEAFF. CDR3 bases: TGTGCCAGCAGTTTATCGACAGGGATCACTGAAGCTTTCTTT.

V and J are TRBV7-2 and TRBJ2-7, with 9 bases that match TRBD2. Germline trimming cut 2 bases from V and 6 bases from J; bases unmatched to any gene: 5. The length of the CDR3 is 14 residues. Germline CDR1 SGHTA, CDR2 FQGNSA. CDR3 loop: CASSLTKREVEQYF. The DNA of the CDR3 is TGTGCCAGCAGCTTAACAAAGCGGGAGGTCGAGCAGTACTTC.

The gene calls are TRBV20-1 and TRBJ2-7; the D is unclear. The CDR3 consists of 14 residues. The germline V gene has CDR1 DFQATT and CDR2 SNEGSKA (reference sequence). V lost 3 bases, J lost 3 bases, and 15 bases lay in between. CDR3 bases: TGCAGTGCTAGCCCGGGCCCGACCCTCTACGAGCAGTACTTC. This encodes CSASPGPTLYEQYF.

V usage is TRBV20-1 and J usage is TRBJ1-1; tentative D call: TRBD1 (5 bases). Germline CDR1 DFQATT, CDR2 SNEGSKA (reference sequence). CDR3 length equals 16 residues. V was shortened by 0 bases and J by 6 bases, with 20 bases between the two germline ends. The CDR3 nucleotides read TGCAGTGCTAGAGATCATAGAAGGGGAATGTTTTCTGAAGCTTTCTTT. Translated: CSARDHRRGMFSEAFF.

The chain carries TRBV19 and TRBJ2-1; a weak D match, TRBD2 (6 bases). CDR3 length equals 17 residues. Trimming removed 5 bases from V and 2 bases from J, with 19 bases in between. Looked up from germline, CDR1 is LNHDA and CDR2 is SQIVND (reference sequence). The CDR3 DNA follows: TGTGCCAGTAGTCTACGGGACTCTCGTAATACCTACAATGAGCAGTTCTTC. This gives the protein CASSLRDSRNTYNEQFF.

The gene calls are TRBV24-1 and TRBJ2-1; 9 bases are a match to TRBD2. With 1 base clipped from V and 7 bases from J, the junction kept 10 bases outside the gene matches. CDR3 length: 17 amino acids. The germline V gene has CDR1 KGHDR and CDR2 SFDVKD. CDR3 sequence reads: CATSDLSSSGVVNEQFF. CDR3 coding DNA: TGTGCCACCAGTGATTTATCTTCTAGCGGGGTGGTAAATGAGCAGTTCTTC.

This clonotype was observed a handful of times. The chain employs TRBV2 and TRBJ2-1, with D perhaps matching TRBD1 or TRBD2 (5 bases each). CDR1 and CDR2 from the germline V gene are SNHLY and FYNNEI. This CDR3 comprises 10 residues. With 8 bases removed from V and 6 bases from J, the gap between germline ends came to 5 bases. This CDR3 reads CASGGNEQFF. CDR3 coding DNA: TGTGCCAGCGGGGGCAATGAGCAGTTCTTC.

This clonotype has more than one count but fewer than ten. The CDR3 protein is CAIRGSPGANVLTF. CDR3 sequence (DNA): TGTGCCATCAGGGGGAGTCCTGGGGCCAACGTCCTGACTTTC. This chain joins TRBV10-3 and TRBJ2-6, with D tentatively TRBD2 (5 bases). From germline, CDR1 is ENHRY and CDR2 SYGVKD. V gave up 6 bases and J gave up 2 bases, with 8 bases separating them. The CDR3 spans 14 residues.

This CDR3 is CASSLKRETQYF. The CDR3 region has the DNA TGTGCCAGCAGCTTGAAAAGAGAGACCCAGTACTTC. The chain links TRBV5-4 to TRBJ2-5; D unclear. V shed 1 base and J shed 4 bases, with 5 bases lying between them. In germline, CDR1 is SGHNT, CDR2 YYREEE (reference sequence). The CDR3 consists of 12 residues. The complete variable domain, with remaining parts taken from reference TRBV5-4 and TRBJ2-5, reads ETGVTQSPTHLIKTRGQQVTLRCSSQSGHNTVSWYQQALGQGPQFIFQYYREEENGRGNFPPRFSGLQFPNYSSELNVNALELDDSALYLCASSLKRETQYFGPGTRLLVL.

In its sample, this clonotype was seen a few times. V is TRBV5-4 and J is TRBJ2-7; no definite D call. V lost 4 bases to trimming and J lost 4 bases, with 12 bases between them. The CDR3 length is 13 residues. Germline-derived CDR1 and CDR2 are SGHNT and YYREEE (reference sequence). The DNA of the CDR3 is TGTGCCAGCAGCGTCCCCCCCGCTTACGAGCAGTACTTC. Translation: CASSVPPAYEQYF.

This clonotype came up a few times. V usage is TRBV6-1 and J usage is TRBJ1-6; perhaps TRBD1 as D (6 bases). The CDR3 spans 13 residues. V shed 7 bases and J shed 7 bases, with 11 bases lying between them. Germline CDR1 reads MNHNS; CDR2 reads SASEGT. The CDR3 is CASISGTNSPLHF. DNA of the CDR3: TGTGCCAGCATATCAGGGACAAATTCACCCCTCCACTTT.

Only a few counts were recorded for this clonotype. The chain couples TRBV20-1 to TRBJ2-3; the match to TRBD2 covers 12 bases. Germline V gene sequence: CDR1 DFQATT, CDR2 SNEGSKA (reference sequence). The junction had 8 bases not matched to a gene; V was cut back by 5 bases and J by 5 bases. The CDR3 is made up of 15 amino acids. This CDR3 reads CSASTLAGGGDTQYF. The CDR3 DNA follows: TGCAGTGCTTCCACCCTAGCGGGAGGGGGAGATACGCAGTATTTT.

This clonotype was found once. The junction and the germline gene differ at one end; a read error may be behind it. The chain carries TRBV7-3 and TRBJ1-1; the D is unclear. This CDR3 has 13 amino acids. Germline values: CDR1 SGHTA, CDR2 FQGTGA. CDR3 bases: TGTGCCAGCAGCTTTTTATCCCGGGTAGAGGCTTTCTTC. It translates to CASSFLSRVEAFF.

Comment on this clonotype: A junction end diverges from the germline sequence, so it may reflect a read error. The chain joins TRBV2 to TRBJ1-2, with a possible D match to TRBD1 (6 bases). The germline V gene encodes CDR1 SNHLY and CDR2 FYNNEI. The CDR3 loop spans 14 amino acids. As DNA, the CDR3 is TGCGCCAGCAGTGATAGAACAGGGAGCTATGGCTACACCTTC. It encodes CASSDRTGSYGYTF.

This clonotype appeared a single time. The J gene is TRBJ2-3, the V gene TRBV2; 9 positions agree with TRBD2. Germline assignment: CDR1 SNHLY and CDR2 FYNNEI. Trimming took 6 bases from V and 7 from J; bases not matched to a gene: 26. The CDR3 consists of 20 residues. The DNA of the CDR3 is TGTGCCAGCAGAGCGGTCACCGGGACTAGCAGGGGCGGGTCTCAGTATACGCAGTATTTT. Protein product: CASRAVTGTSRGGSQYTQYF.

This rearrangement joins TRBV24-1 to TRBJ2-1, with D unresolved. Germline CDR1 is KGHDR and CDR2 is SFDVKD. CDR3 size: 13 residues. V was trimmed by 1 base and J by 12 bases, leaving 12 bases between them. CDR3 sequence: CATSDFGQIGQFF. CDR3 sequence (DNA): TGTGCCACCAGTGATTTTGGGCAGATAGGGCAGTTCTTC.

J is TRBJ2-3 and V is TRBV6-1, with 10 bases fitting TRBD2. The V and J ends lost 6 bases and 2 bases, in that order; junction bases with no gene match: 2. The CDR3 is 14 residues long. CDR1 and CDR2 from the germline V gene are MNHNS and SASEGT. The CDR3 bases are TGTGCCAGCAGGCTAGCGGGGGCCACAGATACGCAGTATTTT. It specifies CASRLAGATDTQYF.

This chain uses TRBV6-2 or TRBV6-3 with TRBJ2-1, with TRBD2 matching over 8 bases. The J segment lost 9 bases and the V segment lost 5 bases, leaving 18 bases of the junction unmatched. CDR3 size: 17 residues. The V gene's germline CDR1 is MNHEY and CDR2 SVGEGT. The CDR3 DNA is TGTGCCAGCAGTACAGCCCCCGGGACTAGTCTAGGTAGTGAGCAGTTCTTC. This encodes CASSTAPGTSLGSEQFF.

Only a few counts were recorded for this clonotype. CDR3: CSPTRPSTDTQYF. The CDR3 DNA is TGCAGTCCGACTAGACCTAGCACAGATACGCAGTATTTT. V gene TRBV20-1 combines with J gene TRBJ2-3; possible D gene TRBD2, 6 bases. There are 13 residues in the CDR3. Germline-derived CDR1 and CDR2 are DFQATT and SNEGSKA (reference sequence). V lost 8 bases and J lost 0, with 12 bases in between.

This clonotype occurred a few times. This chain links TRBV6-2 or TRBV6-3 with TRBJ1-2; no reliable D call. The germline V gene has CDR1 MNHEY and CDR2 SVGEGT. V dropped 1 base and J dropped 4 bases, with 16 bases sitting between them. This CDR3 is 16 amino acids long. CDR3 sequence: CASSYYERPRLYGYTF. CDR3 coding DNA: TGTGCCAGCAGTTACTACGAAAGGCCCCGACTCTATGGCTACACCTTC.

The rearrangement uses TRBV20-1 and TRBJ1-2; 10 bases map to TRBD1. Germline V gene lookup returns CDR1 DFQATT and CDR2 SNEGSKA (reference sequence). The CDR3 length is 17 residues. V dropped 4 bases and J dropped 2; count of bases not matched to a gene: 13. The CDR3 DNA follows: TGCAGTGCTAACCGACCGGGACAGGGGAATAGGAACTATGGCTACACCTTC. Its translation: CSANRPGQGNRNYGYTF.

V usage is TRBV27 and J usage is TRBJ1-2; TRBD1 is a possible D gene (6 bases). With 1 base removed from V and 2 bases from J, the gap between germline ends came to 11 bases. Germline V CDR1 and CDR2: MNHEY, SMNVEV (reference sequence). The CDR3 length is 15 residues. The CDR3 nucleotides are TGTGCCAGCAGTTTATATCGGGGGGCGAACTATGGCTACACCTTC. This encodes CASSLYRGANYGYTF.

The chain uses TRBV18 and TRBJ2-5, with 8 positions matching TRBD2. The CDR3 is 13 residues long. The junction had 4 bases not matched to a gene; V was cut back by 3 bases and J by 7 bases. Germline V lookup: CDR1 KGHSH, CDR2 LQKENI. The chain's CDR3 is CASSPLTSGTQYF. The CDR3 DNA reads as TGTGCCAGCTCACCCCTTACTAGCGGGACCCAGTACTTC.

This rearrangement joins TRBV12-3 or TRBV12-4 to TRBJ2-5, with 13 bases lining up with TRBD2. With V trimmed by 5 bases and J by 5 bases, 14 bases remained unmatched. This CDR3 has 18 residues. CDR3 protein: CASSREGRLAGGRETQYF. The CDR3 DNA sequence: TGTGCCAGCAGTCGAGAGGGCAGACTAGCGGGGGGCCGGGAGACCCAGTACTTC.